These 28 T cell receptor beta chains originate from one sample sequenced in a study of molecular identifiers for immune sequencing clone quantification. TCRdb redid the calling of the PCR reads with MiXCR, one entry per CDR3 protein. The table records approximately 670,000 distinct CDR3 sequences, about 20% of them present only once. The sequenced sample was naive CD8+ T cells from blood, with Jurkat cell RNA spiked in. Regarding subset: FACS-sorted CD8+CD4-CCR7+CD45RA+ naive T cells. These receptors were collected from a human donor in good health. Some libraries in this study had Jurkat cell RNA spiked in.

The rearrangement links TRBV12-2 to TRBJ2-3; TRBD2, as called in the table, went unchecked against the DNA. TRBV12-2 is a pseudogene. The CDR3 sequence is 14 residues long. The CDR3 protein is CASRFERSTDTQYF. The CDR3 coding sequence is TGTGCAAGTCGCTTCGAGCGGTCCACAGATACGCAGTATTTT.

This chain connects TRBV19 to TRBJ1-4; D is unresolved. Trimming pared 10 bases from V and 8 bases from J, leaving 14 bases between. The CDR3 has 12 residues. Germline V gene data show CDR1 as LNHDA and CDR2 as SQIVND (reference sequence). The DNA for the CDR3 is TGTGCCACTATGTTTGGGCCCGAAAAACTGTTTTTT. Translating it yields CATMFGPEKLFF. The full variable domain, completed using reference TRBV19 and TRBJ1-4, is DGGITQSPKYLFRKEGQNVTLSCEQNLNHDAMYWYRQDPGQGLRLIYYSQIVNDFQKGDIAEGYSVSREKKESFPLTVTSAQKNPTAFYLCATMFGPEKLFFGSGTQLSVL.

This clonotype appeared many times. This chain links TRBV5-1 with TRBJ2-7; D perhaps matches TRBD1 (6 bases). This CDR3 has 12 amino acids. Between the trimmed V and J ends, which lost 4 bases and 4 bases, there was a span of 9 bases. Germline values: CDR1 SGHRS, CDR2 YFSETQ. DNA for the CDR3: TGCGCCAGCAGCGTAACAGGGTACGAGCAGTACTTC. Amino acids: CASSVTGYEQYF.

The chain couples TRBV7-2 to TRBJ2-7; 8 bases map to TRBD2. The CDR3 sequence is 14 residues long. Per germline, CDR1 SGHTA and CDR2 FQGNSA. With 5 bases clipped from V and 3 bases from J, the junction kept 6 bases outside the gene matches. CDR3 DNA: TGTGCCAGCAGCCCTCCCGGGGGGGTCTACGAGCAGTACTTC. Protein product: CASSPPGGVYEQYF.

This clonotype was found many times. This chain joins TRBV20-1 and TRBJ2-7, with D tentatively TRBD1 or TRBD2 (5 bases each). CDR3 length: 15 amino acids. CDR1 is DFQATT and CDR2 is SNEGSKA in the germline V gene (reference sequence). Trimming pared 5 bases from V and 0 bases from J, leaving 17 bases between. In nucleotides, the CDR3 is TGCAGTGCTCGGGACCTAACAGAGAGCTCCTACGAGCAGTACTTC. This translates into CSARDLTESSYEQYF.

The CDR3 sequence: CASSARAFRSDPGMTNTGELFF. DNA for the CDR3: TGTGCCAGCAGCGCCAGGGCGTTCAGGTCCGACCCCGGGATGACGAACACCGGGGAGCTGTTTTTT. The chain employs TRBV11-3 and TRBJ2-2, with D perhaps TRBD1 or TRBD2 (5 bases each). Germline V gene data show CDR1 as SGHNT and CDR2 as YENEEA. V dropped 5 bases and J dropped 0 bases, with 31 bases sitting between them. This CDR3 is 22 amino acids long.

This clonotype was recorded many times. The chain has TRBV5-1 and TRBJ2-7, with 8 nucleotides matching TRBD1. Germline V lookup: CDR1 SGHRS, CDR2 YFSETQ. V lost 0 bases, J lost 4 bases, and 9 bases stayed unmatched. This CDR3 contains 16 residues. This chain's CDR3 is CASSLEWGTGLYEQYF. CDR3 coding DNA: TGCGCCAGCAGCTTGGAATGGGGGACAGGATTATACGAGCAGTACTTC.

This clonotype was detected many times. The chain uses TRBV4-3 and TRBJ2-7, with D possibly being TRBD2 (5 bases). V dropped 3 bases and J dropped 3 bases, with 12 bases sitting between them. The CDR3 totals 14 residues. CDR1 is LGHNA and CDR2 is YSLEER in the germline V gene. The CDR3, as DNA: TGCGCCAGCAGCCAGAGCGCTAGCAGCTACGAGCAGTACTTC. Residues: CASSQSASSYEQYF.

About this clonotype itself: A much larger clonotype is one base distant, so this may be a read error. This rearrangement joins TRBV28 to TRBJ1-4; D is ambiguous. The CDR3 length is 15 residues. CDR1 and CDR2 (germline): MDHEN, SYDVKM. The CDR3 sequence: CASSFLFGEDEKPFF. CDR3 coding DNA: TGTGCCAGCAGTTTTTTATTTGGGGAGGATGAAAAACCGTTTTTT.

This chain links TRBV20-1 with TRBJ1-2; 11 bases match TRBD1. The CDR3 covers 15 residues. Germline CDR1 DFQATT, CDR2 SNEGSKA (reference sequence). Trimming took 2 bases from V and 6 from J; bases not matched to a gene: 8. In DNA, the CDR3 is TGCAGTGCTAGAAGGACAGGGGGCGACGCTCATGGCTACACCTTC. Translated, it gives CSARRTGGDAHGYTF.

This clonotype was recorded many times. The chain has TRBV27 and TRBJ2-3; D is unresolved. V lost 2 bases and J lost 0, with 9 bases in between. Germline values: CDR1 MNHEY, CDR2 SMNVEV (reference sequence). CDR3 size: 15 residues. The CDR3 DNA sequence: TGTGCCAGCAGTTTAGATACGACTAGCACAGATACGCAGTATTTT. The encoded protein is CASSLDTTSTDTQYF.

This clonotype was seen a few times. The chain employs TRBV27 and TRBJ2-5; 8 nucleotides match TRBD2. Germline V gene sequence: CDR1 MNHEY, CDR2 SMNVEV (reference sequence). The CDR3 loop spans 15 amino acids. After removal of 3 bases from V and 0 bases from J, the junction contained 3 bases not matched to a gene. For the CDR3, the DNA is TGTGCCAGCAGTTTTACGGGGGGGCACCAAGAGACCCAGTACTTC. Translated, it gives CASSFTGGHQETQYF.

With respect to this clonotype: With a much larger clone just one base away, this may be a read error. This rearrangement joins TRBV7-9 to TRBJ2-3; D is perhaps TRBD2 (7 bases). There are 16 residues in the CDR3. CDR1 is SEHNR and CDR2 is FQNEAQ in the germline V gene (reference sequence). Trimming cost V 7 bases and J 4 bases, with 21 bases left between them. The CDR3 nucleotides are TGTGCCAGCAACATAAATCGGGGGCGGGGGTCAGATACGCAGTATTTT. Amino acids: CASNINRGRGSDTQYF.

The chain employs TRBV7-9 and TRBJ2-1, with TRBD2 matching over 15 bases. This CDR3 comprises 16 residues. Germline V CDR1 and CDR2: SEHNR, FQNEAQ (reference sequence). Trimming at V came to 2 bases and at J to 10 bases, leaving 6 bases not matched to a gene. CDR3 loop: CASSLRTSGRGREQFF. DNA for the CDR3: TGTGCCAGCAGCTTAAGGACTAGCGGGAGGGGGCGGGAGCAGTTCTTC.

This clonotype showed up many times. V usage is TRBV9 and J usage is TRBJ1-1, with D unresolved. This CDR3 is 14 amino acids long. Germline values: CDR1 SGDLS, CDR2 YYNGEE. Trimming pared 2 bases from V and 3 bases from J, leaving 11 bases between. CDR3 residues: CASSVSWFDTEAFF. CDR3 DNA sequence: TGTGCCAGCAGCGTTTCTTGGTTCGACACTGAAGCTTTCTTT.

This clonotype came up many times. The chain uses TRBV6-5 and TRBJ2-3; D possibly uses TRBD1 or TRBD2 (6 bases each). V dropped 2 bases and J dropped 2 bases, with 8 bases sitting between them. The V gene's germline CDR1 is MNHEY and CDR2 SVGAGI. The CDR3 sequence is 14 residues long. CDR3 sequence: CASSYGGPTDTQYF. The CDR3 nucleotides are TGTGCCAGCAGTTACGGGGGGCCCACAGATACGCAGTATTTT.

The CDR3 reads CASSYGTESQPQHF. The CDR3 region has the DNA TGTGCCAGCAGTTACGGGACAGAGAGTCAGCCCCAGCATTTT. V gene TRBV27 combines with J gene TRBJ1-5; 7 nucleotides align to TRBD1. The germline V gene encodes CDR1 MNHEY and CDR2 SMNVEV (reference sequence). The CDR3 is made up of 14 amino acids. J was trimmed by 6 bases and V by 4 bases; bases with no gene match: 6.

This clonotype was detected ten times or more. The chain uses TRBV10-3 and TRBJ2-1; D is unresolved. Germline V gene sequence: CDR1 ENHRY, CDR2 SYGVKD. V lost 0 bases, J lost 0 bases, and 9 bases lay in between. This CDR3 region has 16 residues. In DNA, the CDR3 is TGTGCCATCAGTGAGTCCTCAGGTTCCTCCTACAATGAGCAGTTCTTC. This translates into CAISESSGSSYNEQFF.

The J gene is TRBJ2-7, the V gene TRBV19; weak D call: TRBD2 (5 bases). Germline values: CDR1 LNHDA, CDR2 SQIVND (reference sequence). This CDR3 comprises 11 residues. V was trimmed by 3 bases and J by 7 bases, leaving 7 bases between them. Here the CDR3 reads CASSIGEEQYF. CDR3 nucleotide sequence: TGTGCCAGTAGTATCGGGGAAGAGCAGTACTTC.

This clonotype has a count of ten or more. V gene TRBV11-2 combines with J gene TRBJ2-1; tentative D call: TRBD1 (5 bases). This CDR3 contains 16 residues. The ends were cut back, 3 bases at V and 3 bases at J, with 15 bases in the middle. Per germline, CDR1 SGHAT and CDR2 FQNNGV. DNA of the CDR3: TGTGCCAGCAGCTTGACAGCTCAACCCTTCTACAATGAGCAGTTCTTC. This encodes CASSLTAQPFYNEQFF.

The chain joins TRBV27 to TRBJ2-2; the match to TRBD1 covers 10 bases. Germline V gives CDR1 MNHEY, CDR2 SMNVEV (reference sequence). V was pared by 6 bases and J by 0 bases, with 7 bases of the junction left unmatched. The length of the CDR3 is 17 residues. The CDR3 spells CASSLRQGASNTGELFF. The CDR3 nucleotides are TGTGCCAGCAGCCTCAGACAGGGGGCATCGAACACCGGGGAGCTGTTTTTT.

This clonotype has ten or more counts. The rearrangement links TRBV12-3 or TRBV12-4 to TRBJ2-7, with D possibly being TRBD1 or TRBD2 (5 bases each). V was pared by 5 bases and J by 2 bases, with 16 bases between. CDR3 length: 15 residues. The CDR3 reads CASSPQGRTAYEQYF. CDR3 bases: TGTGCCAGCAGTCCCCAGGGCAGGACTGCCTACGAGCAGTACTTC.

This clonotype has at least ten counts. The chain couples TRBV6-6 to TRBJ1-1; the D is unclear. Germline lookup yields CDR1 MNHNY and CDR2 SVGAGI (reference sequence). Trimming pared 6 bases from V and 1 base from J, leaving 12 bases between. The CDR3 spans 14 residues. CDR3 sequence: CASSHTWRNTEAFF. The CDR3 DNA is TGTGCCAGCAGCCATACATGGAGGAACACTGAAGCTTTCTTT.

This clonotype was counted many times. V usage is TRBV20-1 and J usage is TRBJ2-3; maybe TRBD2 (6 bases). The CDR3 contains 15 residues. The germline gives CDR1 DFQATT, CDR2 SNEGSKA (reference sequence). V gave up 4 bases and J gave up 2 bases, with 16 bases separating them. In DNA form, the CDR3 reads TGCAGTGCTATCCCGTATGGGGGGACCACAGATACGCAGTATTTT. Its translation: CSAIPYGGTTDTQYF.

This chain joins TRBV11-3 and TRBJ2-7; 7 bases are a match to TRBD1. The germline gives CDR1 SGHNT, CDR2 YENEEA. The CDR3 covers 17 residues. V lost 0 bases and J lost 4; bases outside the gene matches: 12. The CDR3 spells CASSLDPPRGQPYEQYF. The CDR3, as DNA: TGTGCCAGCAGCTTAGATCCCCCCCGGGGACAGCCATACGAGCAGTACTTC.

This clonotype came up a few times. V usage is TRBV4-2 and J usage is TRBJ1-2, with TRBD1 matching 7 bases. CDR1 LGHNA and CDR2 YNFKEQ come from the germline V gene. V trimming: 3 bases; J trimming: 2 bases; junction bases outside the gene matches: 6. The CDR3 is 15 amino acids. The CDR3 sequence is CASSHQGQDNYGYTF. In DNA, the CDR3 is TGTGCCAGCAGCCATCAAGGACAGGACAACTATGGCTACACCTTC.

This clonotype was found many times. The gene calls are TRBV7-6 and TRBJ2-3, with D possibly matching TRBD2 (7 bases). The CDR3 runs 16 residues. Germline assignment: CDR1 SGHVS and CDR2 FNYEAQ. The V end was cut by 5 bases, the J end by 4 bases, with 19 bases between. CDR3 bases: TGTGCCAGCAGCCCGGGGGGCGGGAGTTATGCAGATACGCAGTATTTT. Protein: CASSPGGGSYADTQYF.

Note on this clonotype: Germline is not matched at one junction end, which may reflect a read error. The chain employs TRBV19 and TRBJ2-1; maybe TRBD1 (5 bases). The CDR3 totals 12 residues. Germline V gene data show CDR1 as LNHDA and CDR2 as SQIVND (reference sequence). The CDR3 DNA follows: TGTGTCAGTAGTTATGGGGCATTTGAGCAGTTCTTC. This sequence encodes CVSSYGAFEQFF.